The 14 T cell receptor beta chains in this list originate from one sample, sequenced in a study of regulatory T cells in long-lasting Graves disease. This sample's time point: newly diagnosed GD, antithyroid drugs for less than 3 months. RNA isolated from PBMCs was used to make the TCR library. Construction of the TCR beta libraries employed iRepertoire HTBI primers in conjunction with Arm-PCR of CDR3 regions. Each CDR3 protein is one row after TCRdb ran MiXCR on the multiplex PCR reads. The table records 450,000 to 500,000 distinct CDR3 sequences, 15% to 20% of them present only once. Separately, the same data were catalogued under a study of T cells in Graves' hyperthyroidism and ophthalmopathy.

This specimen consisted of peripheral blood mononuclear cells (PBMCs), obtained at new diagnosis, from a patient treated with antithyroid drugs. The receptor source for this set is a man aged 40-50 years with Graves disease.

This clonotype has at least ten counts. CDR3 loop: CASSLPSVVGARDEQYF. The CDR3 DNA follows: TGTGCCAGCAGCTTACCCAGTGTGGTAGGGGCGCGTGACGAGCAGTACTTC. This chain joins TRBV11-2 and TRBJ2-7, with D possibly being TRBD1 (5 bases). The CDR3 extends over 17 amino acids. V gave up 2 bases and J gave up 5 bases, with 22 bases separating them. The V gene's germline CDR1 is SGHAT and CDR2 FQNNGV.

This clonotype appeared a few times. CDR3 in amino acids: CSVGGLADTQYF. The CDR3 DNA sequence: TGCAGCGTTGGAGGGTTGGCAGATACGCAGTATTTT. The rearrangement uses TRBV29-1 and TRBJ2-3; weak D call: TRBD2 (5 bases). This CDR3 contains 12 residues. With 4 bases removed from V and 4 bases from J, the gap between germline ends came to 9 bases. CDR1 and CDR2 (germline): SQVTM, ANQGSEA.

This clonotype occurred many times. The chain joins TRBV24-1 to TRBJ2-7; 11 bases map to TRBD1. This CDR3 has 16 amino acids. V gave up 4 bases and J gave up 0 bases; unmatched junction bases: 4. Germline CDR1 KGHDR, CDR2 SFDVKD. The CDR3 loop reads CATSERDRGTSYEQYF. The CDR3 region has the DNA TGTGCCACCAGTGAACGGGACAGGGGGACCTCCTACGAGCAGTACTTC.

This clonotype was recorded many times. The V gene is TRBV20-1, the J gene TRBJ1-5, with no clear D. Trimming left V 3 bases short and J 4 bases short, with 7 bases between. The germline V gene has CDR1 DFQATT and CDR2 SNEGSKA (reference sequence). The CDR3 length is 12 residues. The CDR3 DNA reads TGCAGTGCTAGTGATGGGAATCAGCCCCAGCATTTT. Protein: CSASDGNQPQHF.

This clonotype was detected many times. The V call is TRBV10-3, the J call TRBJ2-1, with TRBD2 matching 11 bases. The CDR3 has 17 amino acids. With V trimmed by 2 bases and J by 12 bases, 15 bases remained unmatched. CDR1 ENHRY and CDR2 SYGVKD come from the germline V gene. CDR3 sequence: CAISEPGTSGPRWGQFF. CDR3 in DNA: TGTGCCATCAGTGAGCCTGGGACTAGCGGACCCCGTTGGGGGCAGTTCTTC.

This clonotype was counted between two and nine times. The chain carries TRBV11-2 and TRBJ1-3; 12 nucleotides line up with TRBD1. After removal of 7 bases from V and 0 bases from J, the junction contained 7 bases not matched to a gene. The CDR3 is 17 residues long. Germline V gene sequence: CDR1 SGHAT, CDR2 FQNNGV. The CDR3 sequence is CASKRGQGAYSGNTIYF. The CDR3 DNA is TGTGCCAGCAAGAGGGGACAGGGGGCTTACTCTGGAAACACCATATATTTT.

The table lists this clonotype with a few counts. This chain uses TRBV7-9 with TRBJ2-1; D not resolved. V lost 4 bases, J lost 10 bases, and 8 bases lay in between. The germline V gene has CDR1 SEHNR and CDR2 FQNEAQ (reference sequence). The CDR3 is 11 residues long. As DNA, the CDR3 is TGTGCCAGCAGCTCCCGGTTGGAGCAGTTCTTC. Translated: CASSSRLEQFF.

This clonotype was observed at least ten times. The rearrangement links TRBV20-1 to TRBJ2-7, with D perhaps matching TRBD2 (5 bases). The V and J ends lost 6 bases and 7 bases respectively, with 22 bases between them. The V gene's germline CDR1 is DFQATT and CDR2 SNEGSKA (reference sequence). This CDR3 has 14 amino acids. The chain's CDR3 is CSARSPDWASEQYF. CDR3 sequence (DNA): TGCAGTGCCAGATCTCCGGACTGGGCCTCGGAGCAGTACTTC.

In its sample, this clonotype was seen many times. The V call is TRBV2, the J call TRBJ2-3; the D is unclear. Germline assignment: CDR1 SNHLY and CDR2 FYNNEI. The germline V and J ends were trimmed by 3 bases and 5 bases, with 9 bases remaining between them. The CDR3 is made up of 13 amino acids. The CDR3 region has the DNA TGTGCCAGCAGTGAGCAGCAGGAAGATACGCAGTATTTT. This gives the protein CASSEQQEDTQYF.

V gene TRBV6-5 combines with J gene TRBJ2-1, with 8 nucleotides matching TRBD2. Germline V gene sequence: CDR1 MNHEY, CDR2 SVGAGI. There are 19 residues in the CDR3. Losses at the gene ends were 0 bases for V and 2 bases for J; bases not matched to a gene: 12. CDR3 DNA: TGTGCCAGCAGTTACTCAGGCCTAGCGGGCTCCCCCCCCTACAATGAGCAGTTCTTC. Amino acids: CASSYSGLAGSPPYNEQFF.

This clonotype was recorded many times. The J gene is TRBJ2-3, the V gene TRBV5-1, with TRBD2 as a possible D gene (5 bases). In germline, CDR1 is SGHRS, CDR2 YFSETQ. This CDR3 is 12 amino acids long. V was shortened by 3 bases and J by 6 bases, with 8 bases between the two germline ends. This chain's CDR3 is CASSWRWDTQYF. The CDR3 nucleotides are TGCGCCAGCAGCTGGAGGTGGGATACGCAGTATTTT.

This clonotype has at least ten counts. This chain joins TRBV3-1 and TRBJ2-1; the match to TRBD2 covers 7 bases. The CDR3 contains 15 residues. The junction had 12 bases not matched to a gene; V was cut back by 5 bases and J by 8 bases. Per germline, CDR1 LGHDT and CDR2 YNNKEL (reference sequence). For the CDR3, the DNA is TGTGCCAGCAGCTACCTTCTCCCAGGGAGGGATGAGCAGTTCTTC. Translated, it gives CASSYLLPGRDEQFF.

In its sample, this clonotype was seen many times. The J gene is TRBJ2-3, the V gene TRBV2; D ambiguous. Germline V gene data show CDR1 as SNHLY and CDR2 as FYNNEI. The CDR3 covers 16 residues. V shed 4 bases and J shed 0 bases, with 14 bases lying between them. CDR3 sequence (DNA): TGTGCCAGCAGTGCCCAGCCGGATACAAGCACAGATACGCAGTATTTT. Protein: CASSAQPDTSTDTQYF.

The genes are TRBV19 and TRBJ2-2; D gene uncertain. V lost 4 bases and J lost 6, with 9 bases in between. Looked up from germline, CDR1 is LNHDA and CDR2 is SQIVND (reference sequence). CDR3 length equals 13 residues. CDR3 sequence: CASSRSLAGELFF. CDR3 in DNA: TGTGCCAGTAGTAGGAGTCTGGCCGGGGAGCTGTTTTTT.